This T cell receptor (beta chain) was identified during a study of PD-1 blockade in classical Hodgkin lymphoma (dated by TCRdb to 2020 to 2021). Concerning the study at large: To define a peripheral blood immune signature of response to PD-1 blockade in classical Hodgkin lymphoma, the study combined TCR beta sequencing with CyTOF.

This clone was counted only a few times. The target of this receptor is not known. No base qualities exist here, and no much larger clone lies one base off it. The sample's time point label, decoded: newly diagnosed, previously untreated cHL patient sample. As a comparison group for the relapsed/refractory trial patients, PBMCs were sequenced from patients with newly diagnosed, previously untreated classical Hodgkin lymphoma. Peripheral blood was collected in 8 mL Vacutainer Cell Preparation Tubes, from which PBMCs were isolated by centrifugation and then cryopreserved. Genomic DNA was extracted with the Qiagen DNeasy kit from unsorted PBMCs and from negatively selected CD4+ and CD8+ fractions. TCR beta CDR3 regions were amplified by immunoSEQ multiplex PCR using primers annealing to V and J segments. A synthetic immune receptor repertoire was used to minimize amplification bias, and remaining bias was computationally removed after sequencing. The study's own analysis went as follows. Repertoire diversity was quantified as the Shannon entropy index using custom Python scripts. The unsorted, CD4+ and CD8+ repertoires were each analyzed separately, with the exception of combined analyses, where CD4+ and CD8+ sequences were merged in silico. The table was pulled from immuneACCESS by TCRdb, which kept in-frame rearrangements only. Such tables lose some clones; where checked, under half of the loss comes from unresolved V genes, and the rest has no known cause. D and trimming come from the DNA, and the V and J calls and clone size come from that table. For this sample there are 17,000 or so clones; roughly 90% appear just once. The ten largest make up 6.9% of the sample.

Reading the germline V gene gives CDR1 KGHSH and CDR2 LQKENI. The CDR3, cysteine through phenylalanine, is 13 amino acids long. Just CDR3 DNA is preserved here, 39 bases in frame from base 1. V is shortened by 3 bases, J by 7 bases, and the region joining them spans 10 bases. Study-wide conclusions, independent of this receptor: Only a single clinical trial cohort was studied, and what caused the repertoire differences, possibly disease activity or prior therapy, remained undefined. Newly diagnosed patients were reported to have lower baseline TCR diversity than healthy donors, and relapsed/refractory patients were reported to have lower baseline TCR diversity still.

Sequenced input: peripheral blood mononuclear cells (PBMCs). The source of this sequence is a human donor with classical Hodgkin lymphoma. The chain is assembled from TRBV18 and TRBJ1-5; no confident D gene assignment can be made. DNA sequence: TGTGCCAGCTCACCGGACCTGGACCAGCCCCAGCATTTT. Translated, it reads CASSPDLDQPQHF.